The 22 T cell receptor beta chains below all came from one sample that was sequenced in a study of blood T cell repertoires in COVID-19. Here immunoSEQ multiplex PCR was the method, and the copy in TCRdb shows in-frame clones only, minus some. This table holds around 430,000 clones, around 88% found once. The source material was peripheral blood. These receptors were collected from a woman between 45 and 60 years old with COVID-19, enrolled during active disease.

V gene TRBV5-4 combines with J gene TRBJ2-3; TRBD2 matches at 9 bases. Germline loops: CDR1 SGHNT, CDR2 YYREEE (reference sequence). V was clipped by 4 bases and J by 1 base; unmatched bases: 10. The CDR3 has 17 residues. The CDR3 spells CASSREGRGGGTDTQYF. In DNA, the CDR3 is TGTGCCAGCAGCCGTGAGGGGCGGGGGGGCGGCACAGATACGCAGTATTTT.

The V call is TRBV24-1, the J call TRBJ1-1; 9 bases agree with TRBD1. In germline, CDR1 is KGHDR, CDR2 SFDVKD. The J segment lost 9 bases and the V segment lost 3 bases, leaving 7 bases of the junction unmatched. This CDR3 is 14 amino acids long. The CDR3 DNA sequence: TGTGCCACCAGTGATCCCAGGGGGACAGGGCAAGCTTTCTTT. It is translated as CATSDPRGTGQAFF.

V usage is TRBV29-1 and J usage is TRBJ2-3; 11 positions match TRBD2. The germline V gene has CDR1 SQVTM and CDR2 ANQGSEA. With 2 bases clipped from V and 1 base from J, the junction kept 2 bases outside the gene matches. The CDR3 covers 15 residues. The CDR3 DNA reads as TGCAGCGTTGAAATACTAGCGGGGGGCACAGATACGCAGTATTTT. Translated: CSVEILAGGTDTQYF.

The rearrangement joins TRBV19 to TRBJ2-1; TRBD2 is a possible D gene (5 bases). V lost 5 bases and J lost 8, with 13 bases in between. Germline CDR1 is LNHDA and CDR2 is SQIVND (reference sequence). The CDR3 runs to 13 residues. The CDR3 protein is CASSYTSTDEQFF. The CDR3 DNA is TGTGCCAGTAGTTATACTAGTACGGATGAGCAGTTCTTC.

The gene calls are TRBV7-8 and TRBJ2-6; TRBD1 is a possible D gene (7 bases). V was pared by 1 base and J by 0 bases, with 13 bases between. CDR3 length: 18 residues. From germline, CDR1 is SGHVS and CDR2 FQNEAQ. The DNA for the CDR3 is TGTGCCAGCAGCTTAGTTCCCAGGGGGGCCTCTGGGGCCAACGTCCTGACTTTC. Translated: CASSLVPRGASGANVLTF.

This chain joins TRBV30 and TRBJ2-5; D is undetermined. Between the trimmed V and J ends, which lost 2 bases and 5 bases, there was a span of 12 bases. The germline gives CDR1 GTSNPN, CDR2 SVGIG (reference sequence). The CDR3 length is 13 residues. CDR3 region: CAWSTGGLETQYF. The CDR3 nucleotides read TGTGCCTGGAGTACCGGTGGGCTCGAGACCCAGTACTTC.

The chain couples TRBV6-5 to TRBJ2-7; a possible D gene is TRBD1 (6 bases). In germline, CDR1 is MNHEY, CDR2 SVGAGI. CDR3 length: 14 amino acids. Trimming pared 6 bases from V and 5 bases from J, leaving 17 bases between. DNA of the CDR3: TGTGCCAGCAGCCCGCCCGGGACAAAGGACGAGCAGTACTTC. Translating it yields CASSPPGTKDEQYF.

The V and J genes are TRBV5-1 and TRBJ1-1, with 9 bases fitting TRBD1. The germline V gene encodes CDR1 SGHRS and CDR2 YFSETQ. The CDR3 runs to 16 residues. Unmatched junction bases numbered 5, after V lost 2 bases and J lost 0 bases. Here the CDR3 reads CASSLGTGIVNTEAFF. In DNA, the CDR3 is TGCGCCAGCAGCTTAGGGACAGGGATAGTGAACACTGAAGCTTTCTTT.

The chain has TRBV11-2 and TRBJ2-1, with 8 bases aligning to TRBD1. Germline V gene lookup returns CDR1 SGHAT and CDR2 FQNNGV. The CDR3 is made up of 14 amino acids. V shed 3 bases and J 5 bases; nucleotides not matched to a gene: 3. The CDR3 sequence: CASSFGTGNNEQFF. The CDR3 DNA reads TGTGCCAGCAGCTTCGGGACAGGCAACAATGAGCAGTTCTTC.

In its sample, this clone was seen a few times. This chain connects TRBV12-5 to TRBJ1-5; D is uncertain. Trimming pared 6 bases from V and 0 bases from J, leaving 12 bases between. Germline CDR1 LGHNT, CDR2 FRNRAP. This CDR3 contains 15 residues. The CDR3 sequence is CASGPGYVSNQPQHF. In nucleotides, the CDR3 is TGTGCTAGTGGCCCAGGCTACGTTAGCAATCAGCCCCAGCATTTT. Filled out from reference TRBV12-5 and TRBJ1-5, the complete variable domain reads DARVTQTPRHKVTEMGQEVTMRCQPILGHNTVFWYRQTMMQGLELLAYFRNRAPLDDSGMPKDRFSAEMPDATLATLKIQPSEPRDSAVYFCASGPGYVSNQPQHFGDGTRLSIL.

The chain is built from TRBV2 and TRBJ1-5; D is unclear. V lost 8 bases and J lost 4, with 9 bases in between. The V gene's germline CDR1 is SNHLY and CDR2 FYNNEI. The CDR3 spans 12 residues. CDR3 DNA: TGTGCCAGCGGAAGGGAGAATCAGCCCCAGCATTTT. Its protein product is CASGRENQPQHF.

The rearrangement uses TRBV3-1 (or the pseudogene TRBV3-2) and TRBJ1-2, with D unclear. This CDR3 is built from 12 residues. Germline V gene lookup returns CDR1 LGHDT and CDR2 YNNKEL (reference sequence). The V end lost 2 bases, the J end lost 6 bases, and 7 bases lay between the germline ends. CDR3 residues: CASSQRENGYTF. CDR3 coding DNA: TGTGCCAGCAGCCAAAGAGAGAATGGCTACACCTTC.

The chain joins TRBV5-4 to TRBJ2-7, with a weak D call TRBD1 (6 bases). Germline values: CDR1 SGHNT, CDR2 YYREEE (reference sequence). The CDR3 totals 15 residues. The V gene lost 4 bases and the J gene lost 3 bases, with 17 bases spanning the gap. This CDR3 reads CASSPALGRGYEQYF. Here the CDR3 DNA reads TGTGCCAGCAGCCCTGCCTTGGGCAGGGGCTACGAGCAGTACTTC.

The CDR3 nucleotides read TGTGCCAGCAGCTTACCTTCACGGGGGGAACTGTTTTTT. Its translation: CASSLPSRGELFF. This chain links TRBV7-2 with TRBJ1-4; possibly TRBD1 for D (5 bases). CDR1 and CDR2 (germline): SGHTA, FQGNSA. Trimming removed 2 bases from V and 12 bases from J, with 13 bases in between. This CDR3 region has 13 residues.

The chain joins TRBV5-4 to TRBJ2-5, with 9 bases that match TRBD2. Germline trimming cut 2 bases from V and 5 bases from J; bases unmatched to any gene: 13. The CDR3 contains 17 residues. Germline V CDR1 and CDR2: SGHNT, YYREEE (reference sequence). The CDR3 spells CASSFWGGGGAEETQYF. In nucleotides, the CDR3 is TGTGCCAGCAGCTTTTGGGGAGGCGGGGGGGCAGAGGAGACCCAGTACTTC.

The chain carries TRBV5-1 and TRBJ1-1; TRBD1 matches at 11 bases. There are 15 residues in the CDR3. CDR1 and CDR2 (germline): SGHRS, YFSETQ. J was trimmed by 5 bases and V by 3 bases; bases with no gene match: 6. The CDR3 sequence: CASSSGTGGGTEAFF. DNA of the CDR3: TGCGCCAGCAGCTCCGGGACAGGGGGAGGGACTGAAGCTTTCTTT.

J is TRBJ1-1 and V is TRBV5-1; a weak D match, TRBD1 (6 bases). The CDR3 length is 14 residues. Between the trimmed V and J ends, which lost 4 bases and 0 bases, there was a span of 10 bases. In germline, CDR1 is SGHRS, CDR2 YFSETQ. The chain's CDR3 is CASSPWTVNTEAFF. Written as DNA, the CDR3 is TGCGCCAGCAGCCCATGGACAGTGAACACTGAAGCTTTCTTT.

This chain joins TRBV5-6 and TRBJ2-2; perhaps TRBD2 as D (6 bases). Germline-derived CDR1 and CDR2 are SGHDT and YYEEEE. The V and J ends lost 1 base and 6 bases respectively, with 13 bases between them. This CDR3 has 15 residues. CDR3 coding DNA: TGTGCCAGCAGCTTGCTTCGGGGGTGGGCCGGGGAGCTGTTTTTT. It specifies CASSLLRGWAGELFF. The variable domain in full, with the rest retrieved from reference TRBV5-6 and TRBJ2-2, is DAGVTQSPTHLIKTRGQQVTLRCSPKSGHDTVSWYQQALGQGPQFIFQYYEEEERQRGNFPDRFSGHQFPNYSSELNVNALLLGDSALYLCASSLLRGWAGELFFGEGSRLTVL.

The CDR3 nucleotides are TGTGCCAGCGGACAGATTGCAACTAATGAAAAACTGTTTTTT. Translation gives CASGQIATNEKLFF. The chain has TRBV5-4 and TRBJ1-4; TRBD1 might be the D (6 bases). Trimming removed 7 bases at V and 0 bases at J, with 10 bases between. The CDR3 consists of 14 residues. The germline gives CDR1 SGHNT, CDR2 YYREEE (reference sequence).

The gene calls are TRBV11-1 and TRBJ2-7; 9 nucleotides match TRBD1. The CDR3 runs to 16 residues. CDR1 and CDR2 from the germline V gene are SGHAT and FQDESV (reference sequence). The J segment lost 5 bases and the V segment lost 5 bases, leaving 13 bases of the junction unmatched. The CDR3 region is CASSLLGGQGTDEQYF. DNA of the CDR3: TGTGCCAGCAGCCTCCTGGGAGGACAGGGGACCGACGAGCAGTACTTC.

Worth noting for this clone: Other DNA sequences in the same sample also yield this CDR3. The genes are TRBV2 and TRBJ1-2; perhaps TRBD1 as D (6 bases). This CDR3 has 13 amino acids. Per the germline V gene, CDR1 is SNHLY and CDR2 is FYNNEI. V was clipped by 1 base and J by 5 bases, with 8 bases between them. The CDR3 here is CASSEGRGYGYTF. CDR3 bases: TGTGCCAGCAGTGAAGGCAGGGGTTATGGCTACACCTTC.

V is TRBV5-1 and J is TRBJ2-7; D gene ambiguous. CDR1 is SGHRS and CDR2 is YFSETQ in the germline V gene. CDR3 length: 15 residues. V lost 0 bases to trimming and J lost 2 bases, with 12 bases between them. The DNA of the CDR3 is TGCGCCAGCAGCTTGGATTCCCAACAAGCCTACGAGCAGTACTTC. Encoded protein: CASSLDSQQAYEQYF. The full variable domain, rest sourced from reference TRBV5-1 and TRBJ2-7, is KAGVTQTPRYLIKTRGQQVTLSCSPISGHRSVSWYQQTPGQGLQFLFEYFSETQRNKGNFPGRFSGRQFSNSRSEMNVSTLELGDSALYLCASSLDSQQAYEQYFGPGTRLTVT.